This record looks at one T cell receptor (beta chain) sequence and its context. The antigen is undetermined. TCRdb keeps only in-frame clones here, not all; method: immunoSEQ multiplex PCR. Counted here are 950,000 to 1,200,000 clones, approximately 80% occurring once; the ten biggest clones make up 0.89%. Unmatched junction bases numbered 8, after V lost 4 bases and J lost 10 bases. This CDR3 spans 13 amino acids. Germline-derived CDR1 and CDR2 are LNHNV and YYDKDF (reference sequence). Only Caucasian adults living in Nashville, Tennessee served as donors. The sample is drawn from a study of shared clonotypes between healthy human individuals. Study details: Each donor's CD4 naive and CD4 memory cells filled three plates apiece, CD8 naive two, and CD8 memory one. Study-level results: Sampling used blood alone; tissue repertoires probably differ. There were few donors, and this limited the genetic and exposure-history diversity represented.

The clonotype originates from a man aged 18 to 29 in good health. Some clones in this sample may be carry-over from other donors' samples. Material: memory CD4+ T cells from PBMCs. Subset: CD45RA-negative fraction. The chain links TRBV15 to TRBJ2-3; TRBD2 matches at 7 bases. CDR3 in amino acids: CATSTRVGGAQYF. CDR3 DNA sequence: TGTGCCACCAGCACTCGGGTGGGGGGGGCGCAGTATTTT.